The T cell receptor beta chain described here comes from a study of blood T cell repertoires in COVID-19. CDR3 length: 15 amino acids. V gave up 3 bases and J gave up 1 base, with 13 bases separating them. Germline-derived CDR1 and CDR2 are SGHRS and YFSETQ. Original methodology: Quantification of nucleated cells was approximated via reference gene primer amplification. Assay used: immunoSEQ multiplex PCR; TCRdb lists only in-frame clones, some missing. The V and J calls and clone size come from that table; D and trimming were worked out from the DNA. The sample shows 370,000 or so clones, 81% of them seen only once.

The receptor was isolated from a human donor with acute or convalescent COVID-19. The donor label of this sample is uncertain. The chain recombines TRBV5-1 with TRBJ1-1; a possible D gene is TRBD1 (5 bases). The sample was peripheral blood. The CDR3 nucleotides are TGCGCCAGCAGCTCATGGACGGGGGGGAACACTGAAGCTTTCTTT. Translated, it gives CASSSWTGGNTEAFF.